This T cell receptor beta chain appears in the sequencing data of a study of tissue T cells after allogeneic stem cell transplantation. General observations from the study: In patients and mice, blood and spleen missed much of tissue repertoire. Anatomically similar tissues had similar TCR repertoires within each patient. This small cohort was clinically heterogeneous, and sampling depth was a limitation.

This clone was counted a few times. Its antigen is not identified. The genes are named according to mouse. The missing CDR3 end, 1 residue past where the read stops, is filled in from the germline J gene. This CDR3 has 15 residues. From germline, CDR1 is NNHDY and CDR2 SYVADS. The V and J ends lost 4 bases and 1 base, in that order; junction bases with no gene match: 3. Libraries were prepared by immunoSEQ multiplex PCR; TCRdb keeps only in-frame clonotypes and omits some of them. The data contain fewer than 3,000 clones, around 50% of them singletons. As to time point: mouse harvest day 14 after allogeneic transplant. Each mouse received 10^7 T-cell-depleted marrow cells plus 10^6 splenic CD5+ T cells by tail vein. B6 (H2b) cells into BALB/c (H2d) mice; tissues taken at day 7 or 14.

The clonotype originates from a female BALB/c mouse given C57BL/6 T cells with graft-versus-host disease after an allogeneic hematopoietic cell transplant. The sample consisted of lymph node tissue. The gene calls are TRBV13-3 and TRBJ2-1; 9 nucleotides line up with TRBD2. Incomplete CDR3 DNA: TGTGCCAGCAGTCCTGGGGGGGGAAACTATGCTGAGCAGTTC. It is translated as CASSPGGGNYAEQF. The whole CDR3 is CASSPGGGNYAEQFF.